This TCR beta chain was sequenced in a study of T-cell reconstitution after alpha-beta-depleted transplantation in children. Germline-derived CDR1 and CDR2 are MGHDK and SYGVNS. CDR3 length: 13 residues. Trimming pared 6 bases from V and 7 bases from J, leaving 13 bases between. Study-level results: A year post-transplant, T-cell counts and diversity derived mostly from newly produced T cells. About two months after transplant, alpha-beta T cells reportedly came from several hundred expanded graft clones. From surviving recipient T cells and thymic progenitors came the high day-60 TCRbeta diversity observed in some patients.

Unique molecular identifiers tagged the TCRbeta library. TCRdb processed the PCR reads anew with MiXCR; each CDR3 protein has one entry. The sample contains about 300,000 distinct CDR3 sequences, roughly 7.8% of which appear only once. This clonotype has ten or more counts. Its antigen is undetermined. The chain joins TRBV25-1 to TRBJ2-1, with unresolved D. The source of this sequence is a female patient aged 2-15 years who had a stem cell transplant for Fanconi anemia, so the T cells may come from the graft donor. This specimen consisted of peripheral blood, obtained 360 days after TCRalphabeta/CD19-depleted stem cell transplant. Here the CDR3 reads CASREGSLNEQFF. DNA for the CDR3: TGTGCCAGCAGGGAAGGTTCCTTAAATGAGCAGTTCTTC. The entire variable domain, with the rest obtained from reference TRBV25-1 and TRBJ2-1, is as follows: EADIYQTPRYLVIGTGKKITLECSQTMGHDKMYWYQQDPGMELHLIHYSYGVNSTEKGDLSSESTVSRIRTEHFPLTLESARPSHTSQYLCASREGSLNEQFFGPGTRLTVL.